Here is one T cell receptor beta chain with its context. Its matching antigen is unknown. This entry comes from a study of siplizumab effects on memory and regulatory T cells. This table comes from immunoSEQ multiplex PCR, and its TCRdb copy is limited to in-frame clones, with some not included. This table holds about 40,000 clones, around 90% found once. Germline CDR1 and CDR2: LNHDA and SQIVND (reference sequence). The CDR3 runs 14 residues. V trimming: 9 bases; J trimming: 3 bases; junction bases outside the gene matches: 6. Study conclusions and caveats: In siplizumab conditions, mappable alloreactive CD4+ clones averaged approximately 69% Treg-derived, against 25% to 30% in controls. About 80-97% of proliferating CD4+ or CD8+ clones had no assignable naive or memory phenotype.

The chain recombines TRBV19 with TRBJ2-2; 8 nucleotides agree with TRBD1. The source material was naive CD4+ T cells sorted from blood. The clonotype originates from a human donor in good health. CDR3 protein: CASLGQGYTGELFF. CDR3 nucleotides: TGTGCCAGCCTCGGACAGGGTTACACCGGGGAGCTGTTTTTT.